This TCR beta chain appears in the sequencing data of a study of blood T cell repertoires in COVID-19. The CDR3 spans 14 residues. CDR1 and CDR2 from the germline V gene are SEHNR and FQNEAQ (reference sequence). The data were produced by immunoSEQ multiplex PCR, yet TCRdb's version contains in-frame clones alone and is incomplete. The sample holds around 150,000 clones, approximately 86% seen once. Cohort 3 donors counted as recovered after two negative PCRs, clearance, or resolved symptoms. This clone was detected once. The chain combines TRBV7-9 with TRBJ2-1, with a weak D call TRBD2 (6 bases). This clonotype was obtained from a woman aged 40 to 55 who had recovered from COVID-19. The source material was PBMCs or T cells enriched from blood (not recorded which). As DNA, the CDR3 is TGTGCAGGGATAGCGGAGGACTCCTACAATGAGCAGTTCTTC. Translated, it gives CAGIAEDSYNEQFF.